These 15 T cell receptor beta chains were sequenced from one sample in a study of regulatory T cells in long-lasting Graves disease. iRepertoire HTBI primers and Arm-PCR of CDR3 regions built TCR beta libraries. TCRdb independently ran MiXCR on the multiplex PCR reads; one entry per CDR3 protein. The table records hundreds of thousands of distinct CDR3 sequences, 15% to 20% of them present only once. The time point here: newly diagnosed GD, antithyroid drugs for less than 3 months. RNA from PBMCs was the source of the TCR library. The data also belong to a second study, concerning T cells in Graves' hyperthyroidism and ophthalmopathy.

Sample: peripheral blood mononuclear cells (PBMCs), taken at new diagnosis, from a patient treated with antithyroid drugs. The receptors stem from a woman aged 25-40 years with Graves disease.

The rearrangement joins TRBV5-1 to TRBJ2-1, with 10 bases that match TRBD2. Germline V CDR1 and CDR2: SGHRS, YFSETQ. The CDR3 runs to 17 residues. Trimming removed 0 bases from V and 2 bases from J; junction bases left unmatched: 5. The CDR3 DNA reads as TGCGCCAGCAGCTTGGGTACCCTAGCGGGAGCCTACAATGAGCAGTTCTTC. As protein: CASSLGTLAGAYNEQFF. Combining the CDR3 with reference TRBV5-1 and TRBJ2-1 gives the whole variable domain KAGVTQTPRYLIKTRGQQVTLSCSPISGHRSVSWYQQTPGQGLQFLFEYFSETQRNKGNFPGRFSGRQFSNSRSEMNVSTLELGDSALYLCASSLGTLAGAYNEQFFGPGTRLTVL.

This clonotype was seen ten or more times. The CDR3, as DNA: TGTGCCAGCAGTTTAAAGGGATGGGGCTACACCTTC. Translation: CASSLKGWGYTF. The chain links TRBV28 to TRBJ1-2; no reliable D call. The ends were cut back, 2 bases at V and 8 bases at J, with 9 bases in the middle. CDR3 length: 12 residues. Germline V lookup: CDR1 MDHEN, CDR2 SYDVKM.

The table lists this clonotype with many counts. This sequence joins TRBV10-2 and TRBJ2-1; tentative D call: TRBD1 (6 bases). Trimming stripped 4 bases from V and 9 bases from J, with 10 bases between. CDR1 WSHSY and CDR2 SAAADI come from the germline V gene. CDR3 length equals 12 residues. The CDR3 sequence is CASSGYRAEQFF. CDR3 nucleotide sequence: TGCGCCAGCAGTGGATACAGGGCTGAGCAGTTCTTC.

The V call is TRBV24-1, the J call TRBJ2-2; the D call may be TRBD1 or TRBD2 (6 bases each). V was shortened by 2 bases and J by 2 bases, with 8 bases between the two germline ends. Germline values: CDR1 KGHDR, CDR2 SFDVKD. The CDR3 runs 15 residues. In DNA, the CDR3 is TGTGCCACCAGTGATTGGGGGGCCAACACCGGGGAGCTGTTTTTT. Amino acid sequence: CATSDWGANTGELFF.

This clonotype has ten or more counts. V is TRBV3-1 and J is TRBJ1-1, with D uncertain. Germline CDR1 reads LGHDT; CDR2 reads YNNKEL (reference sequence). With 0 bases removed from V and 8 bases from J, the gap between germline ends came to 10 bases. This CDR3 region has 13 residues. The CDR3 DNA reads TGTGCCAGCAGCCAAGATTGGGGAGGAGAAGCTTTCTTT. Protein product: CASSQDWGGEAFF.

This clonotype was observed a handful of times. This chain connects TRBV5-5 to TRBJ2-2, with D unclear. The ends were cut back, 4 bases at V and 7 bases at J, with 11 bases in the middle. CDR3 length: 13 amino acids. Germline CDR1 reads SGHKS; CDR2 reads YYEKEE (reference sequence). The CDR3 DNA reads TGTGCCAGCAGCCCGACCTGGGGCGGGGAGCTGTTTTTT. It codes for CASSPTWGGELFF.

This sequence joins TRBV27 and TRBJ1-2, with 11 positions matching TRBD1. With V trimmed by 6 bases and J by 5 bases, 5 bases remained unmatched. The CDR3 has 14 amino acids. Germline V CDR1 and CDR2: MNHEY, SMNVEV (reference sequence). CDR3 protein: CASSKDRGRYGYTF. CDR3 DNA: TGTGCCAGCAGCAAGGACAGGGGGCGTTATGGCTACACCTTC.

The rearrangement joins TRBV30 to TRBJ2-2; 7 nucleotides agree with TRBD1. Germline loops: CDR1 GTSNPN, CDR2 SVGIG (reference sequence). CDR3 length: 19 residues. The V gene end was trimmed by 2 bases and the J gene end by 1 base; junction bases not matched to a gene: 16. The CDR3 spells CAWSSIGTALSLNTGELFF. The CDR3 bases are TGTGCCTGGAGTTCTATAGGGACAGCCCTTTCCTTGAACACCGGGGAGCTGTTTTTT.

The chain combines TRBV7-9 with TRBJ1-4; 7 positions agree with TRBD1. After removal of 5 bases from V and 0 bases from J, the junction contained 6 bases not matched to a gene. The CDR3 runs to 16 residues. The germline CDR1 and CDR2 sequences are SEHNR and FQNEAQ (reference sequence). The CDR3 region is CASSTRDRATNEKLFF. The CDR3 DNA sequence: TGTGCCAGCAGCACAAGGGACAGAGCAACTAATGAAAAACTGTTTTTT.

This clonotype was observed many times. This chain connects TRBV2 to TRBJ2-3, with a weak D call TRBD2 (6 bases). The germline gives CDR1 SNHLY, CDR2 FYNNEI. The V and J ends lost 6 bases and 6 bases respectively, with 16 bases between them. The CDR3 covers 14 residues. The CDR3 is CASSALTSSDTQYF. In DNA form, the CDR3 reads TGTGCCAGCAGCGCTCTAACTAGCTCCGATACGCAGTATTTT. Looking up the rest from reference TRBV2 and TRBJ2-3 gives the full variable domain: EPEVTQTPSHQVTQMGQEVILRCVPISNHLYFYWYRQILGQKVEFLVSFYNNEISEKSEIFDDQFSVERPDGSNFTLKIRSTKLEDSAMYFCASSALTSSDTQYFGPGTRLTVL.

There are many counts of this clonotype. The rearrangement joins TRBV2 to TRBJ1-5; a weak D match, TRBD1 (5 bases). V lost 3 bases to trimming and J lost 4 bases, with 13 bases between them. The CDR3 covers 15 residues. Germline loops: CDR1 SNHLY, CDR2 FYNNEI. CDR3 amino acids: CASSDTGLGNQPQHF. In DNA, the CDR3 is TGTGCCAGCAGTGATACGGGGCTCGGAAATCAGCCCCAGCATTTT.

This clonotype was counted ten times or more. The DNA for the CDR3 is TGTGCTAGTCAAAACCTCCGTTATGGCTACACCTTC. It specifies CASQNLRYGYTF. The rearrangement uses TRBV12-5 and TRBJ1-2, with D unclear. Trimming stripped 8 bases from V and 5 bases from J, with 12 bases between. The CDR3 is 12 residues long. From germline, CDR1 is LGHNT and CDR2 FRNRAP.

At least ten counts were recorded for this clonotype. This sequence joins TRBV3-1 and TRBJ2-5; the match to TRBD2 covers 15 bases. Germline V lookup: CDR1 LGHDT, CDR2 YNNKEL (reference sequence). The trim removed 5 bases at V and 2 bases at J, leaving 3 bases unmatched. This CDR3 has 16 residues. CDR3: CASSVGTSGRQETQYF. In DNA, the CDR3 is TGTGCCAGCAGCGTCGGGACTAGCGGGAGGCAAGAGACCCAGTACTTC.

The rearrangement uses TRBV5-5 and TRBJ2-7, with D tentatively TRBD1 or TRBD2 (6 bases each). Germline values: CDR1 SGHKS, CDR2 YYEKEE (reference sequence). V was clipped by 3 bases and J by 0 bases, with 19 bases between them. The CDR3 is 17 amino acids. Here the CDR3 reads CASSWRDTGPRSYEQYF. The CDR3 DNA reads TGTGCCAGCAGCTGGAGGGACACAGGGCCCCGCTCCTACGAGCAGTACTTC. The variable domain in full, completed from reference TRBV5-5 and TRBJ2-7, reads DAGVTQSPTHLIKTRGQQVTLRCSPISGHKSVSWYQQVLGQGPQFIFQYYEKEERGRGNFPDRFSARQFPNYSSELNVNALLLGDSALYLCASSWRDTGPRSYEQYFGPGTRLTVT.

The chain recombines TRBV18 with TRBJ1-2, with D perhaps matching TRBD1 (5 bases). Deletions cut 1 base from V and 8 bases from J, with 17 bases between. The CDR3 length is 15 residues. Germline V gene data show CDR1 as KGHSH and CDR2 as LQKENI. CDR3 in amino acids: CASSPLESRVNGYTF. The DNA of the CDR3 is TGTGCCAGCTCACCACTGGAATCCAGGGTTAACGGCTACACCTTC.